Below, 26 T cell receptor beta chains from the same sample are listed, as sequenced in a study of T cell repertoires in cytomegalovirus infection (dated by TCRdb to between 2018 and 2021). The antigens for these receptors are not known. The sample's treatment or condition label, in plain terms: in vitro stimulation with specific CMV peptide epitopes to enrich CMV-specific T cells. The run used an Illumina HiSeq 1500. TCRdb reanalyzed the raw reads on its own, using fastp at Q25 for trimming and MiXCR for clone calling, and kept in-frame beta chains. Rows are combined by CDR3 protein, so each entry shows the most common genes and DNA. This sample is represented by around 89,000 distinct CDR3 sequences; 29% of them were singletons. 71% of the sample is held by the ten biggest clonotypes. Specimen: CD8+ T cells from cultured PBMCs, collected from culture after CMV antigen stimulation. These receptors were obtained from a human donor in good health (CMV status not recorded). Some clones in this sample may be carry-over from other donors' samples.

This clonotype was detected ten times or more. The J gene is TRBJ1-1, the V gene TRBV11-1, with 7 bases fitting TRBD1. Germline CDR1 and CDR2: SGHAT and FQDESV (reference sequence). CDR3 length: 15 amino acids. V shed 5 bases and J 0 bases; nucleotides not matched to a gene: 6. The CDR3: CASSEGTVMNTEAFF. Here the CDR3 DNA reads TGTGCCAGCAGCGAGGGGACAGTGATGAACACTGAAGCTTTCTTT. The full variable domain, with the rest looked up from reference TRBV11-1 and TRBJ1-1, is EAEVAQSPRYKITEKSQAVAFWCDPISGHATLYWYRQILGQGPELLVQFQDESVVDDSQLPKDRFSAERLKGVDSTLKIQPAELGDSAMYLCASSEGTVMNTEAFFGQGTRLTVV.

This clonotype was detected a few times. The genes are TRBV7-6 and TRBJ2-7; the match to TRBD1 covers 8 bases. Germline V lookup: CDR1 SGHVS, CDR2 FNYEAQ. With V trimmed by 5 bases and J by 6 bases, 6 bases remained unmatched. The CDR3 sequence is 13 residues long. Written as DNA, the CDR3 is TGTGCCAGCAGCCGGACAGGGTCTGGCGAGCAGTACTTC. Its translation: CASSRTGSGEQYF.

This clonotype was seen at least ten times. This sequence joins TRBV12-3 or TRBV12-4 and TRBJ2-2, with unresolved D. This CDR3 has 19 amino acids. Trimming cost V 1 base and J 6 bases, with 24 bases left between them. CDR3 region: CASSLGERWNPAGAGELFF. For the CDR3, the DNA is TGTGCCAGCAGTTTAGGCGAAAGGTGGAATCCCGCCGGAGCCGGGGAGCTGTTTTTT.

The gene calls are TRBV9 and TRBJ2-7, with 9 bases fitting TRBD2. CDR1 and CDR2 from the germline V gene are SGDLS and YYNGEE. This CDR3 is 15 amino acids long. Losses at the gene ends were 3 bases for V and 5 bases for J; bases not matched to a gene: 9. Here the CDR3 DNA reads TGTGCCAGCAGCGATACAATGGGACTAGCTGACGAGCAGTACTTC. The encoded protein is CASSDTMGLADEQYF.

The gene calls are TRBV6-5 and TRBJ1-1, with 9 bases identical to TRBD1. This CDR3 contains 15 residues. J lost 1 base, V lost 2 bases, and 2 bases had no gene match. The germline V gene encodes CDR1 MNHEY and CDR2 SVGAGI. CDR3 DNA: TGTGCCAGCAGTTACGGACAGGGGAGGAACACTGAAGCTTTCTTT. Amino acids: CASSYGQGRNTEAFF.

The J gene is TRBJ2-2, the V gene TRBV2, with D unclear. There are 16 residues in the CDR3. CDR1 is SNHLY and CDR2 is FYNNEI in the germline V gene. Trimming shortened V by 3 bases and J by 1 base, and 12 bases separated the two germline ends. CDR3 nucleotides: TGTGCCAGCAGTGATCCCTCGGTAAAGAACACCGGGGAGCTGTTTTTT. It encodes CASSDPSVKNTGELFF.

CDR3 sequence: CASSLGGPGYEQYF. CDR3 nucleotide sequence: TGTGCCAGCAGTTTGGGAGGCCCTGGGTACGAGCAGTACTTC. The chain has TRBV12-3 or TRBV12-4 and TRBJ2-7; a possible D gene is TRBD2 (6 bases). V lost 3 bases and J 4 bases, leaving 13 bases between the germline ends. CDR3 length equals 14 residues.

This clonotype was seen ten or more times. The CDR3 reads CSARDSGAGNGYTF. The DNA for the CDR3 is TGCAGTGCTAGAGATAGTGGTGCGGGGAATGGCTACACCTTC. This chain joins TRBV20-1 and TRBJ1-2; the D is unclear. Deletions cut 0 bases from V and 6 bases from J, with 14 bases between. CDR1 is DFQATT, CDR2 SNEGSKA, per germline (reference sequence). This CDR3 has 14 residues.

CDR3 amino acids: CASSYSIDRDQPFKPYTQYF. The DNA of the CDR3 is TGTGCCAGCAGTTACTCAATCGACCGGGACCAACCTTTTAAACCCTATACGCAGTATTTT. The gene calls are TRBV6-5 and TRBJ2-3; D is tentatively TRBD1 or TRBD2 (5 bases each). With 0 bases removed from V and 7 bases from J, the gap between germline ends came to 29 bases. This CDR3 region has 20 residues. Germline CDR1 and CDR2: MNHEY and SVGAGI.

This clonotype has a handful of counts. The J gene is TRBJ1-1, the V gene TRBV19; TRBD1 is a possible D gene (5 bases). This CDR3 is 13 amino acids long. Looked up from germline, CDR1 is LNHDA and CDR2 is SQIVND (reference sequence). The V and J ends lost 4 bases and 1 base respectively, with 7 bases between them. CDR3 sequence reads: CASSTGWNTEAFF. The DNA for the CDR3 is TGTGCCAGTAGTACAGGGTGGAACACTGAAGCTTTCTTT.

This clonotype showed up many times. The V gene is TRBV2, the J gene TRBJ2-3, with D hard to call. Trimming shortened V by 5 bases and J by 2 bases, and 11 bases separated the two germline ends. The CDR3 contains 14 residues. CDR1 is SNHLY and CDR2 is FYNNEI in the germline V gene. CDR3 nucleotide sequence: TGTGCCAGCAGTCCTGACGGATACACAGATACGCAGTATTTT. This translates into CASSPDGYTDTQYF.

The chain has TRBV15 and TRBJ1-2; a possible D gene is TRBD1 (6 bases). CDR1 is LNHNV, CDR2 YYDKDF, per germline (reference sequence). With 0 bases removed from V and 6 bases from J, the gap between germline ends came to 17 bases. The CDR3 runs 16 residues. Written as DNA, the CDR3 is TGTGCCACCAGCAGAGATGAGATCGACAGGCCTAATGGCTACACCTTC. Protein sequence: CATSRDEIDRPNGYTF. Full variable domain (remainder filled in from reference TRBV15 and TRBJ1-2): DAMVIQNPRYQVTQFGKPVTLSCSQTLNHNVMYWYQQKSSQAPKLLFHYYDKDFNNEADTPDNFQSRRPNTSFCFLDIRSPGLGDTAMYLCATSRDEIDRPNGYTFGSGTRLTVV.

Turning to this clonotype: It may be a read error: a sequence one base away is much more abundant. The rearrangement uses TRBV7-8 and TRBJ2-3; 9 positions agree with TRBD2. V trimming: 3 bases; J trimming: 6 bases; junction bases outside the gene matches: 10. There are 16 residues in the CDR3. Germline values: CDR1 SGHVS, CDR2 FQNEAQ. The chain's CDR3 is CASSFGLAGRLDTQYF. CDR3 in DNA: TGTGCCAGCAGCTTCGGGCTAGCGGGGAGATTGGATACGCAGTATTTT.

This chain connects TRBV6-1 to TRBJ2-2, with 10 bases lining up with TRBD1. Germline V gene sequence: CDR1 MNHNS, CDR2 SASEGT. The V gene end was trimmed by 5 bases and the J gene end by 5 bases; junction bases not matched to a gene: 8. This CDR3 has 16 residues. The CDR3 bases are TGTGCCAGCAGTTACCCCGGACAGGGGGATACCGGGGAGCTGTTTTTT. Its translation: CASSYPGQGDTGELFF.

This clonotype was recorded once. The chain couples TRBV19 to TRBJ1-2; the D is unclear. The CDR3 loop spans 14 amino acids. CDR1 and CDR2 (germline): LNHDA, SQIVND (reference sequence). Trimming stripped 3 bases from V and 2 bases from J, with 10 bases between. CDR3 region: CASSMGPGNYGYTF. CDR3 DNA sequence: TGTGCCAGTAGTATGGGCCCGGGAAACTATGGCTACACCTTC.

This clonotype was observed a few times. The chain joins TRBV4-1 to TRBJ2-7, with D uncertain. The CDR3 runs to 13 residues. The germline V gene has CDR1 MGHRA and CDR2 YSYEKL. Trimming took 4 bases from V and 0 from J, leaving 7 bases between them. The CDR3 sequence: CASSPEDSYEQYF. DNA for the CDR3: TGCGCCAGCAGCCCTGAAGACTCCTACGAGCAGTACTTC.

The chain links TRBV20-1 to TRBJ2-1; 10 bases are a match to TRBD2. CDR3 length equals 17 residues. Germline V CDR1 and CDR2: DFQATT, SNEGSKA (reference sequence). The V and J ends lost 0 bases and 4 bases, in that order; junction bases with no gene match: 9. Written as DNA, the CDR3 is TGCAGTGCTAGAGATTGGGGGAGCGGGGGGGTGTACAATGAGCAGTTCTTC. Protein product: CSARDWGSGGVYNEQFF.

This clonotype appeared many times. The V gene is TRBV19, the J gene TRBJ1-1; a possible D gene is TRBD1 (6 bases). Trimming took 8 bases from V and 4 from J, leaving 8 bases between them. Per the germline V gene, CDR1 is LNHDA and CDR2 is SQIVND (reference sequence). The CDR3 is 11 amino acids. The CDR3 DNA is TGTGCCAGTGGACAGCCCACTGAAGCTTTCTTT. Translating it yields CASGQPTEAFF.

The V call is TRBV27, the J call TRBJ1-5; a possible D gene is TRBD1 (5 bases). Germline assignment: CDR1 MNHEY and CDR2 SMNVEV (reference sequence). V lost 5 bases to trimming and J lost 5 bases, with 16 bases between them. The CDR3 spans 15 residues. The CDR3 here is CASSPRRGGDQPQHF. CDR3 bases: TGTGCCAGCAGTCCACGTCGGGGAGGGGATCAGCCCCAGCATTTT.

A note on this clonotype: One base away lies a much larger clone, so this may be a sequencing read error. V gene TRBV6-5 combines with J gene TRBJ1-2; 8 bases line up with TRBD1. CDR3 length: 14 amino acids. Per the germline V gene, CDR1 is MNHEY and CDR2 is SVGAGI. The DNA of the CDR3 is TGTGTCAGTAAAAGAACAGGGGGGTTCTATGGCTACACCTTC. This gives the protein CVSKRTGGFYGYTF.

CDR3 sequence: CASSERGAYQETQYF. CDR3 sequence (DNA): TGTGCCAGCAGTGAGCGGGGGGCGTACCAAGAGACCCAGTACTTC. The chain carries TRBV2 and TRBJ2-5; TRBD2 aligns across 8 bases. Germline CDR1 SNHLY, CDR2 FYNNEI. The CDR3 is 15 amino acids. V was clipped by 3 bases and J by 0 bases; unmatched bases: 3.

The CDR3 sequence: CASSPFARGLGEAFF. The DNA for the CDR3 is TGTGCCAGCAGCCCCTTTGCCAGGGGGCTAGGTGAAGCTTTCTTT. V usage is TRBV7-2 and J usage is TRBJ1-1, with 8 positions matching TRBD1. The trim removed 5 bases at V and 7 bases at J, leaving 12 bases unmatched. The CDR3 extends over 15 amino acids. Germline-derived CDR1 and CDR2 are SGHTA and FQGNSA.

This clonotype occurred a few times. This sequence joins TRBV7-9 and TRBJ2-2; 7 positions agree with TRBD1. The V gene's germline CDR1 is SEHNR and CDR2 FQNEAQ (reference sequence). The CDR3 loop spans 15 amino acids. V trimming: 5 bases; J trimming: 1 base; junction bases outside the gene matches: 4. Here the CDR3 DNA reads TGTGCCAGCAGCCGACGACAGGGGAACACCGGGGAGCTGTTTTTT. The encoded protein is CASSRRQGNTGELFF.

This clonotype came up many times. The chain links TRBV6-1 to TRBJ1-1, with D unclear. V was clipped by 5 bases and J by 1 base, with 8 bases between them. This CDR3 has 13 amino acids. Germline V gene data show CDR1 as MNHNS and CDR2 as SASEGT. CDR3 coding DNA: TGTGCCAGCAGTCCCCAGGCGAACACTGAAGCTTTCTTT. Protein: CASSPQANTEAFF.

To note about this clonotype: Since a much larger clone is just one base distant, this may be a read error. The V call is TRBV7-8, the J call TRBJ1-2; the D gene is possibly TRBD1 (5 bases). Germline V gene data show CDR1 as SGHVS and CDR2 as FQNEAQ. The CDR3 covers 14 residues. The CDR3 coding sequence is TGTGCCAACAGCCTCGGACGGGTAGAACCAGGGAGCACCTTC. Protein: CANSLGRVEPGSTF.

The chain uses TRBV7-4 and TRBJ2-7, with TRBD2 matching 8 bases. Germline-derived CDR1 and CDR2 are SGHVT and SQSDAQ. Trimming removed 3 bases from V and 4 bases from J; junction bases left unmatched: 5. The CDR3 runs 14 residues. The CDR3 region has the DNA TGTGCCAGCAGCTTCATCGGGGGGGGGTACGAGCAGTACTTC. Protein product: CASSFIGGGYEQYF.